These T cell receptor beta chains were read from a single sample in a study of siplizumab effects on memory and regulatory T cells. The data were produced by immunoSEQ multiplex PCR, yet TCRdb's version contains in-frame clones alone and is incomplete. The sample has tens of thousands of clones; 95% to 97% are singletons. The sequenced material came from naive CD4+ T cells sorted from blood. These receptors were collected from a human donor in good health. Both conserved end residues are part of each CDR3. A D gene is named only where the DNA matches it firmly. Expanded clones are given a class, and other clones once, few, many or no size at all.

v_call	cdr3_length	clone_size	j_call	d_call	cdr3_aa	cdr3_nt
TRBV23-1	15	NA	TRBJ2-7	NA	CASSQSNTPSYEQYF	TGCGCCAGCAGTCAATCGAACACCCCCTCCTACGAGCAGTACTTC
TRBV25-1	13	NA	TRBJ2-1	NA	CASSWGTRNEQFF	TGTGCCAGCAGTTGGGGAACCCGTAATGAGCAGTTCTTC
TRBV5-1	18	NA	TRBJ1-2	TRBD1	CASSPVLTGVGTNYGYTF	TGCGCCAGCAGCCCGGTTTTGACAGGGGTTGGGACTAACTATGGCTACACCTTC
TRBV25-1	11	NA	TRBJ2-1	NA	CASSVYNEQFF	TGTGCCAGCAGTGTATACAATGAGCAGTTCTTC
TRBV6-1	14	NA	TRBJ2-7	NA	CASTVQIGPYEQYF	TGTGCCAGCACGGTCCAAATCGGACCCTACGAGCAGTACTTC
TRBV7-3	14	NA	TRBJ2-5	NA	CASSLNPSQETQYF	TGTGCCAGCAGCTTAAACCCCTCCCAAGAGACCCAGTACTTC
TRBV6-1	12	NA	TRBJ1-2	TRBD1	CASPGQTYGYTF	TGTGCCAGCCCGGGACAGACCTATGGCTACACCTTC
TRBV5-1	14	NA	TRBJ2-7	NA	CASSLVAGLDEQYF	TGCGCCAGCAGCTTGGTTGCGGGCCTGGACGAGCAGTACTTC
TRBV5-1	13	once	TRBJ2-7	NA	CASSLYGAYEQYF	TGCGCCAGCAGCTTGTATGGGGCCTACGAGCAGTACTTC
TRBV19	13	NA	TRBJ1-2	NA	CASSITGGDGYTF	TGTGCCAGTAGTATTACGGGGGGAGATGGCTACACCTTC
TRBV15	15	NA	TRBJ1-2	TRBD1	CATSERTGGNYGYTF	TGTGCCACCAGCGAACGGACAGGGGGCAACTATGGCTACACCTTC
TRBV5-4	14	NA	TRBJ2-7	NA	CASSFTGSDYEQYF	TGTGCCAGCAGCTTTACGGGAAGCGATTACGAGCAGTACTTC
TRBV18	14	NA	TRBJ2-3	TRBD2	CASSPVGGADTQYF	TGTGCCAGCTCACCGGTCGGGGGGGCGGATACGCAGTATTTT
TRBV4-1	17	NA	TRBJ2-3	NA	CASSQVPGHPSTDTQYF	TGCGCCAGCAGCCAAGTCCCGGGACATCCCAGCACAGATACGCAGTATTTT
TRBV4-3	18	NA	TRBJ2-7	TRBD2	CASSQATSGALSSYEQYF	TGCGCCAGCAGCCAAGCTACTAGCGGGGCCCTTAGCTCCTACGAGCAGTACTTC
TRBV5-5	14	NA	TRBJ2-7	NA	CASSTQGTSYEQYF	TGTGCCAGCAGCACACAGGGAACCTCCTACGAGCAGTACTTC
TRBV7-9	15	NA	TRBJ1-2	TRBD1	CASRKMGQGDYGYTF	TGTGCCAGCAGAAAGATGGGACAGGGGGACTATGGCTACACCTTC
TRBV9	16	NA	TRBJ2-1	TRBD2	CASSPRQAGGDNEQFF	TGTGCCAGCAGCCCCCGTCAGGCGGGGGGAGACAATGAGCAGTTCTTC
TRBV2	15	NA	TRBJ1-5	NA	CASSPEVGSNQPQHF	TGTGCCAGCAGCCCCGAGGTGGGCAGCAATCAGCCCCAGCATTTT
TRBV2	14	NA	TRBJ1-2	TRBD1	CASSRQGPNYGYTF	TGTGCCAGCAGCAGACAGGGACCTAACTATGGCTACACCTTC
TRBV7-9	15	NA	TRBJ1-6	NA	CASSLPQGGSSPLHF	TGTGCCAGCAGTTTACCACAGGGTGGCAGTTCACCCCTCCACTTT
TRBV10-3	17	NA	TRBJ1-5	NA	CAISESAGAYSNQPQHF	TGTGCCATCAGTGAGTCGGCAGGGGCCTATAGCAATCAGCCCCAGCATTTT
TRBV28	16	NA	TRBJ1-4	NA	CASSSLAPATNEKLFF	TGTGCCAGCAGTTCCCTCGCCCCTGCAACTAATGAAAAACTGTTTTTT
TRBV5-8	14	NA	TRBJ2-5	NA	CASSGLGGGETQYF	TGTGCCAGCAGCGGACTAGGAGGGGGAGAGACCCAGTACTTC
TRBV7-2	16	NA	TRBJ2-3	TRBD2	CASSKTGTRVVDTQYF	TGTGCCAGCAGCAAAACCGGGACTAGGGTTGTGGATACGCAGTATTTT
TRBV6-1	14	NA	TRBJ1-2	TRBD1	CASSTGGTPYGYTF	TGTGCCAGCAGTACAGGGGGTACACCCTATGGCTACACCTTC
TRBV7-3	15	NA	TRBJ1-1	TRBD1	CASSLTRTGDTEAFF	TGTGCCAGCAGCTTAACCCGTACAGGGGACACTGAAGCTTTCTTT
TRBV7-2	17	NA	TRBJ1-2	NA	CASSLVEFRTSNYGYTF	TGTGCCAGCAGCTTAGTAGAGTTTAGGACTTCCAACTATGGCTACACCTTC
TRBV5-1	15	once	TRBJ1-3	NA	CASSPVTNSGNTIYF	TGCGCCAGCAGCCCCGTCACGAACTCTGGAAACACCATATATTTT
TRBV6-5	12	NA	TRBJ1-2	NA	CAIQDINYGYTF	TGTGCCATCCAGGACATTAACTATGGCTACACCTTC
TRBV6-5	15	NA	TRBJ2-3	TRBD2	CASSWGAGATDTQYF	TGTGCCAGCAGTTGGGGAGCGGGGGCCACAGATACGCAGTATTTT
TRBV18	17	NA	TRBJ2-7	TRBD1	CASSPPGSGQGAWEQYF	TGTGCCAGCTCACCACCGGGGTCAGGACAGGGGGCGTGGGAGCAGTACTTC
TRBV5-1	15	NA	TRBJ2-5	NA	CASNWQQGTAETQYF	TGCGCCAGCAACTGGCAACAGGGAACGGCGGAGACCCAGTACTTC
TRBV10-3	15	NA	TRBJ2-7	TRBD1	CAISDQRTGQYEQYF	TGTGCCATCAGTGATCAAAGGACAGGGCAGTACGAGCAGTACTTC
TRBV6-5	14	NA	TRBJ2-1	NA	CASRIPSNYNEQFF	TGTGCCAGTCGGATTCCTTCGAACTACAATGAGCAGTTCTTC
TRBV4-1	19	NA	TRBJ2-2	TRBD2	CASSQDRPRLAGGTGELFF	TGCGCCAGCAGCCAAGATCGCCCCCGACTAGCGGGGGGGACCGGGGAGCTGTTTTTT
TRBV7-2	12	NA	TRBJ2-3	NA	CATERAWNTQYF	TGTGCCACCGAAAGGGCCTGGAATACGCAGTATTTT
TRBV11-2	16	NA	TRBJ2-1	NA	CASSSFGGSSYNEQFF	TGTGCCAGCAGCTCTTTCGGAGGAAGCTCCTACAATGAGCAGTTCTTC
TRBV27	14	NA	TRBJ2-7	NA	CASSLDPGRREQYF	TGTGCCAGCAGTTTAGACCCCGGCAGGAGAGAGCAGTACTTC
TRBV5-4	13	NA	TRBJ2-5	NA	CASYKGSQETQYF	TGTGCCAGCTATAAGGGGTCACAAGAGACCCAGTACTTC
TRBV21-1	15	NA	TRBJ1-3	NA	CASTPRGPFGNTIYF	TGTGCCAGCACGCCCCGAGGGCCTTTCGGAAACACCATATATTTT
TRBV7-3	11	NA	TRBJ2-1	NA	CASSFGIEQFF	TGTGCCAGCAGCTTCGGAATTGAGCAGTTCTTC
TRBV9	15	once	TRBJ2-7	TRBD1	CASSVAPGTGYEQYF	TGTGCCAGCAGCGTCGCGCCTGGGACAGGGTACGAGCAGTACTTC
TRBV12-5	12	once	TRBJ2-7	NA	CASGRESYEQYF	TGTGCTAGTGGCCGCGAATCCTACGAGCAGTACTTC
TRBV7-3	15	NA	TRBJ2-2	NA	CASSLTSGLTGELFF	TGTGCCAGCAGCTTAACCAGTGGGCTAACCGGGGAGCTGTTTTTT
TRBV5-6	14	NA	TRBJ1-4	NA	CASSFFLTNEKLFF	TGTGCCAGCAGCTTTTTTCTGACTAATGAAAAACTGTTTTTT